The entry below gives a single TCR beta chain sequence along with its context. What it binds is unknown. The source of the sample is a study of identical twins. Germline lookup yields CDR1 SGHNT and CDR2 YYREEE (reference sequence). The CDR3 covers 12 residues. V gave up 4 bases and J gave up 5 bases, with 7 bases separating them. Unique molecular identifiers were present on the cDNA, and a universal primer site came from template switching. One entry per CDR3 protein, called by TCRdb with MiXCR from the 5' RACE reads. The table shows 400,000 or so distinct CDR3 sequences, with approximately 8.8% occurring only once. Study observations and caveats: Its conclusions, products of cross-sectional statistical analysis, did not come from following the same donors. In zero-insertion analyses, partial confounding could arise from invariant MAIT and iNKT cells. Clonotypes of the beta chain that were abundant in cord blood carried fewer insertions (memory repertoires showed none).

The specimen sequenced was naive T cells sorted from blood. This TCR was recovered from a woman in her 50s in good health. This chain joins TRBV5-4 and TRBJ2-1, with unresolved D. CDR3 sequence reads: CASSPTDNEQFF. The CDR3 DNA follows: TGTGCCAGCAGCCCTACGGACAATGAGCAGTTCTTC.